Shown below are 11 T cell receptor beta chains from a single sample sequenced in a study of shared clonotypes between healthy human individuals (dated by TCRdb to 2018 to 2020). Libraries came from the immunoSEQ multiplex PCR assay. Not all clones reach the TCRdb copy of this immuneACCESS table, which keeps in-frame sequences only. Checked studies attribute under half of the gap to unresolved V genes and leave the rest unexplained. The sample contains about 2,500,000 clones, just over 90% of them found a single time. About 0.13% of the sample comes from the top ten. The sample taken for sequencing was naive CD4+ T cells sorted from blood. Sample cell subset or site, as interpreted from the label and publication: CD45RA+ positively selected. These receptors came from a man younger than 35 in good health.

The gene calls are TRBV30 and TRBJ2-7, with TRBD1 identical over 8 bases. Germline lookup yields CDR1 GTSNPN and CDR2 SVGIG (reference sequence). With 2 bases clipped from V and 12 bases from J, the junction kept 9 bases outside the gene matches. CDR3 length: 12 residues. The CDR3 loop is CAWSFFGGQAYF. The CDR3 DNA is TGTGCCTGGAGTTTCTTCGGGGGACAGGCGTACTTC.

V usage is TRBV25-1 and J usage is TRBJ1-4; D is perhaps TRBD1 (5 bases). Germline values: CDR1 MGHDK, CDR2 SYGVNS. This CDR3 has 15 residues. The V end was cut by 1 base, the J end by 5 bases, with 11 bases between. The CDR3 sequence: CASSEFSGGNEKLFF. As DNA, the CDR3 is TGTGCCAGCAGTGAATTTTCCGGGGGGAATGAAAAACTGTTTTTT.

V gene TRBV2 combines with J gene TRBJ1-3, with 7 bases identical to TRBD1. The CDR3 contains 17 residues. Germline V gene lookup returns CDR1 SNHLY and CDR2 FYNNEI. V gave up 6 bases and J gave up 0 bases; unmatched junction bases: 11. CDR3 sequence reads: CASREQGTKGSGNTIYF. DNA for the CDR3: TGTGCCAGCAGGGAACAGGGGACTAAAGGCTCTGGAAACACCATATATTTT.

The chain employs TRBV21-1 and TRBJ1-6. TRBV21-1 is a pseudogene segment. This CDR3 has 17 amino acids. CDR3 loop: CASSTSFGRMKRSPLHF. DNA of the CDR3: TGTGCCAGCAGTACTAGCTTTGGACGGATGAAGAGATCACCCCTCCACTTT.

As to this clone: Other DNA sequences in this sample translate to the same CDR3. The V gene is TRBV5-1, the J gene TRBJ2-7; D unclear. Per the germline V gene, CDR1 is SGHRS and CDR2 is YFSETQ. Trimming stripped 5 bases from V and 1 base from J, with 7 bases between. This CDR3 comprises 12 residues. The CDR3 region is CASSMDSYEQYF. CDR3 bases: TGCGCCAGCAGTATGGATTCCTACGAGCAGTACTTC.

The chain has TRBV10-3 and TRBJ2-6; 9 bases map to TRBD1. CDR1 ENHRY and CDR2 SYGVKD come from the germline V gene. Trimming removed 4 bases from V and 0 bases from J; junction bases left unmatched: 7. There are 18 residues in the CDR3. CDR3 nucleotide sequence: TGTGCCATCAGTGCAACAGGGGGCGCGAACTCTGGGGCCAACGTCCTGACTTTC. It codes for CAISATGGANSGANVLTF.

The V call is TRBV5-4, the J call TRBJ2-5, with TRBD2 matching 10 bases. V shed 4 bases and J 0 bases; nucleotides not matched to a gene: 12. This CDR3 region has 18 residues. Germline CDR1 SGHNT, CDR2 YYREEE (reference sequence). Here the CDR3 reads CASSASGYSGGYQETQYF. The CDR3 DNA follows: TGTGCCAGCAGCGCTTCGGGCTATAGCGGGGGGTACCAAGAGACCCAGTACTTC.

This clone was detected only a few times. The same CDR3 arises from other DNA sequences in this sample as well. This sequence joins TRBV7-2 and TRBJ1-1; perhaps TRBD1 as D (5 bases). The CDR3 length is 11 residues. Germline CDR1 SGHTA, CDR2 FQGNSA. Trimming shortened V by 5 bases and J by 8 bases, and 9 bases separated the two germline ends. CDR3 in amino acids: CASSLGVEAFF. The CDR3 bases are TGTGCCAGCAGCCTGGGGGTAGAAGCTTTCTTT.

CDR3 DNA sequence: TGTGCCAGCAGCCAGATGGCAGGGAGCCCCTACGAGCAGTACTTC. Translating it yields CASSQMAGSPYEQYF. The rearrangement joins TRBV14 to TRBJ2-7; D could derive from TRBD1 or TRBD2 (5 bases each). Deletions cut 3 bases from V and 2 bases from J, with 14 bases between. The CDR3 consists of 15 residues. Germline loops: CDR1 SGHDN, CDR2 FVKESK.

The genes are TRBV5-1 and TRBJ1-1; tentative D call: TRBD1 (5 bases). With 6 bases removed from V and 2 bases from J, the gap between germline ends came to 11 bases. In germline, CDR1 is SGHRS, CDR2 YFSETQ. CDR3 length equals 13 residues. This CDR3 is CASNWGDNTEAFF. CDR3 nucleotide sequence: TGCGCCAGCAACTGGGGGGACAACACTGAAGCTTTCTTT.

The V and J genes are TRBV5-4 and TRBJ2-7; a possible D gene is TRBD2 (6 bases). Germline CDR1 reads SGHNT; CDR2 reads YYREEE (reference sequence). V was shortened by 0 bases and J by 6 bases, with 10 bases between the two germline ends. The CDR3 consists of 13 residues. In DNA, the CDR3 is TGTGCCAGCAGCTTGGCCGGAGGGGTCGAGCAGTACTTC. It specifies CASSLAGGVEQYF.